This TCR beta chain was found in a study of shared clonotypes between healthy human individuals. Study outcomes and limitations: Rarefaction exposed incomplete sorted-subset sequencing despite large depth. Exclusively blood specimens were collected; tissue repertoires likely differ.

Germline CDR1 and CDR2: GTSNPN and SVGIG (reference sequence). The CDR3 has 14 amino acids. Trimming stripped 3 bases from V and 4 bases from J, with 14 bases between. Of note for this clone: Antigen: not known.

The data were produced by immunoSEQ multiplex PCR, yet TCRdb's version contains in-frame clones alone and is incomplete. This sample carries about 2.3 million clones, roughly 90% of them seen once, and the ten largest clones take 0.37%. The sequence came from a man younger than 35 in good health. Some clones in this sample may be carry-over from other donors' samples. The V gene is TRBV30, the J gene TRBJ2-3; D unclear. The sequenced sample consisted of naive CD4+ T cells from PBMCs. Subset denoted: CD45RA+ positively selected. Written as DNA, the CDR3 is TGTGCCTGGAGGAAGTTTGGGTCGGCAGATACGCAGTATTTT. Amino acid sequence: CAWRKFGSADTQYF.